The entry that follows covers one TCR beta chain sequence. As yet, its antigen is unknown. Measured with immunoSEQ multiplex PCR; TCRdb has only the in-frame clones, and not every one. The repertoire has 15,000 or so clones, 53% of them found once; the top ten carry 3% to 4%. This sample is part of a study of Tregs in tolerant kidney transplant recipients. Looking at the study overall: Related graft donors supplied nonmyeloablative bone marrow transplants, and mixed chimerism was transient. Notes on the study in general: Tolerant patients' donor-specific Tregs expanded beyond overall Tregs, suggesting antigen-driven growth.

CFSE-labeled recipient PBMCs were cultured more than 5 days with irradiated graft donor PBMCs, then FACS-sorted. The TCR comes from a human patient who received a combined kidney and bone marrow transplant. The specimen comprised CD4+ T cells from blood cultured with allogeneic cells, sampled before the transplant.

CDR3 sequence reads: CASTLGGGFNQPQHF. The CDR3 nucleotides read TGTGCCAGCACCCTAGGGGGGGGTTTCAATCAGCCCCAGCATTTT. V usage is TRBV11-3 and J usage is TRBJ1-5; D is possibly TRBD1 (6 bases). The germline gives CDR1 SGHNT, CDR2 YENEEA. The length of the CDR3 is 15 residues. With 7 bases removed from V and 3 bases from J, the gap between germline ends came to 16 bases.